Here is one T cell receptor beta chain with its context. This sample was taken from a study of control samples from healthy donors and cancer patients. The repertoire was sequenced with immunoSEQ multiplex PCR; TCRdb's copy has only in-frame clones and lacks some. Of about 150,000 clones in the sample, 93% were seen once. The sample was blood. This TCR derives from a man in his forties or fifties in good health.

Here the CDR3 reads CASSLFDQPQHF. CDR3 sequence (DNA): TGTGCCAGCAGTTTATTTGATCAGCCCCAGCATTTT. The genes are TRBV12-3 or TRBV12-4 and TRBJ1-5; unclear D gene. This CDR3 has 12 residues. The germline V and J ends were trimmed by 2 bases and 5 bases, with 4 bases remaining between them.